One and the same sample provided the 26 T cell receptor beta chains below, sequenced in a study of T-cell reconstitution after alpha-beta-depleted transplantation in children. This sample's TCRbeta library carried unique molecular identifier barcodes. TCRdb reprocessed the PCR reads via MiXCR and lists one record per CDR3 protein. The sample shows about 1,000,000 distinct CDR3 sequences, roughly 31% of them seen only once. The sequenced sample was PBMCs, mostly from graft donor cells, obtained 360 days after TCRalphabeta/CD19-depleted stem cell transplant. Source of these receptors: a boy less than two years old who had a stem cell transplant for SCID, so the T cells may come from the graft donor.

The chain employs TRBV4-2 and TRBJ2-7, with D perhaps being TRBD1 or TRBD2 (5 bases each). The CDR3 is 17 amino acids. Germline CDR1 and CDR2: LGHNA and YNFKEQ. The V end was cut by 1 base, the J end by 2 bases, with 18 bases between. This CDR3 is CASSQVGIQERPYEQYF. CDR3 coding DNA: TGTGCCAGCAGCCAAGTAGGGATACAGGAGCGGCCCTACGAGCAGTACTTC.

This clonotype has a handful of counts. This sequence joins TRBV12-5 and TRBJ2-5; D is uncertain. V shed 6 bases and J shed 2 bases, with 16 bases lying between them. The CDR3 has 15 amino acids. Germline V gene lookup returns CDR1 LGHNT and CDR2 FRNRAP. The CDR3 loop is CASGPKNSVQETQYF. Here the CDR3 DNA reads TGTGCTAGTGGCCCTAAAAACAGCGTACAAGAGACCCAGTACTTC.

This chain joins TRBV6-1 and TRBJ2-3; 8 nucleotides align to TRBD1. In germline, CDR1 is MNHNS, CDR2 SASEGT. V dropped 6 bases and J dropped 6; count of bases not matched to a gene: 8. This CDR3 has 14 residues. The CDR3 bases are TGTGCCAGCAGCTGGGACAGGTTATTTGATACGCAGTATTTT. It specifies CASSWDRLFDTQYF.

This clonotype was counted only a few times. The genes are TRBV27 and TRBJ2-6; D remains unclear. The CDR3 spans 17 residues. V was trimmed by 6 bases and J by 1 base, leaving 16 bases between them. The V gene's germline CDR1 is MNHEY and CDR2 SMNVEV (reference sequence). In nucleotides, the CDR3 is TGTGCCAGCAGCCCCGAAGTTCGGGTATCTGGGGCCAACGTCCTGACTTTC. Translated, it gives CASSPEVRVSGANVLTF.

The chain employs TRBV5-1 and TRBJ2-1, with D perhaps TRBD2 (6 bases). CDR1 is SGHRS, CDR2 YFSETQ, per germline. This CDR3 spans 16 amino acids. Trimming took off 2 bases at V and 6 bases at J, with 18 bases between the two ends. CDR3 in amino acids: CASSLLSPGLLNEQFF. As DNA, the CDR3 is TGCGCCAGCAGCTTACTATCCCCGGGACTCCTCAATGAGCAGTTCTTC.

This clonotype has only a few counts. The chain is built from TRBV20-1 and TRBJ2-5; weak D call: TRBD1 (7 bases). The CDR3 length is 17 residues. The V gene lost 0 bases and the J gene lost 5 bases, with 22 bases spanning the gap. Germline CDR1 DFQATT, CDR2 SNEGSKA (reference sequence). The CDR3 here is CSARENRRVRGRETQYF. Written as DNA, the CDR3 is TGCAGTGCTAGAGAAAACCGGCGGGTCAGGGGGAGGGAGACCCAGTACTTC.

The sample holds a few counts of this clonotype. This rearrangement joins TRBV6-5 to TRBJ2-1; no clear D gene. This CDR3 is 12 amino acids long. The V end was cut by 6 bases, the J end by 8 bases, with 11 bases between. CDR1 and CDR2 from the germline V gene are MNHEY and SVGAGI. CDR3 in amino acids: CASRTPWDEQFF. The CDR3, as DNA: TGTGCCAGCAGGACGCCGTGGGATGAGCAGTTCTTC.

The J gene is TRBJ2-2, the V gene TRBV5-1, with D possibly TRBD1 on 5 matching bases. The CDR3 consists of 15 residues. With 2 bases removed from V and 5 bases from J, the gap between germline ends came to 13 bases. The germline gives CDR1 SGHRS, CDR2 YFSETQ. The CDR3 is CASSLGDLLTGELFF. CDR3 coding DNA: TGCGCCAGCAGCTTAGGGGATTTACTAACCGGGGAGCTGTTTTTT.

For the CDR3, the DNA is TGTGCCAGCAGCTCAACAGGGTCACCCATCAATGGGGCCAAAAACATTCAGTACTTC. Amino acids: CASSSTGSPINGAKNIQYF. The chain uses TRBV6-1 and TRBJ2-4; weak D call: TRBD1 (6 bases). Trimming took off 6 bases at V and 1 base at J, with 25 bases between the two ends. CDR3 length equals 19 residues. Germline CDR1 MNHNS, CDR2 SASEGT.

This clonotype was found a few times. Written as DNA, the CDR3 is TGTGCCAGCAGTCCCGAAGCTAGCGTCAACACAGATACGCAGTATTTT. Encoded protein: CASSPEASVNTDTQYF. This chain uses TRBV27 with TRBJ2-3, with D perhaps matching TRBD2 (6 bases). This CDR3 is 16 amino acids long. Trimming stripped 5 bases from V and 2 bases from J, with 17 bases between. Germline V gene sequence: CDR1 MNHEY, CDR2 SMNVEV (reference sequence).

This clonotype was observed once. J is TRBJ2-1 and V is TRBV9; 8 nucleotides agree with TRBD2. V shed 3 bases and J 10 bases; nucleotides not matched to a gene: 15. The CDR3 has 16 residues. Germline CDR1 and CDR2: SGDLS and YYNGEE. In nucleotides, the CDR3 is TGTGCCAGCAGCGCCAGCCCCGCGGGGGGAACCCACGAGCAGTTCTTC. Protein product: CASSASPAGGTHEQFF. The whole variable domain, filled in from reference TRBV9 and TRBJ2-1, reads DSGVTQTPKHLITATGQRVTLRCSPRSGDLSVYWYQQSLDQGLQFLIQYYNGEERAKGNILERFSAQQFPDLHSELNLSSLELGDSALYFCASSASPAGGTHEQFFGPGTRLTVL.

This chain joins TRBV20-1 and TRBJ2-1; 14 bases map to TRBD2. This CDR3 contains 12 residues. The V gene's germline CDR1 is DFQATT and CDR2 SNEGSKA (reference sequence). CDR3 protein: CGGLAGVNEQFF. As DNA, the CDR3 is TGCGGGGGACTAGCGGGGGTTAATGAGCAGTTCTTC.

The J gene is TRBJ1-4, the V gene TRBV4-3, with D maybe TRBD1 (5 bases). The V and J ends lost 4 bases and 8 bases respectively, with 20 bases between them. Germline V gene data show CDR1 as LGHNA and CDR2 as YSLEER. The CDR3 runs 16 residues. The CDR3 nucleotides are TGCGCCAGCAGCCCCCTGTCCTGGCAGGGAGAAGAAAAACTGTTTTTT. Translated: CASSPLSWQGEEKLFF.

This clonotype was counted between two and nine times. This sequence joins TRBV7-3 and TRBJ2-1; D gene ambiguous. V gave up 0 bases and J gave up 7 bases, with 7 bases separating them. Germline V CDR1 and CDR2: SGHTA, FQGTGA. The CDR3 totals 13 residues. The CDR3 spells CASSLTVGNEQFF. The CDR3 DNA sequence: TGTGCCAGCAGCTTAACCGTAGGGAATGAGCAGTTCTTC.

The table lists this clonotype with a count of one. The chain joins TRBV7-9 to TRBJ2-1; no firm D call. V was trimmed by 5 bases and J by 8 bases, leaving 7 bases between them. The CDR3 spans 11 residues. Germline CDR1 reads SEHNR; CDR2 reads FQNEAQ (reference sequence). The CDR3, as DNA: TGTGCCAGCAGCCGGACGTATGAGCAGTTCTTC. This sequence encodes CASSRTYEQFF. Looking up the rest from reference TRBV7-9 and TRBJ2-1 gives the full variable domain: DTGVSQNPRHKITKRGQNVTFRCDPISEHNRLYWYRQTLGQGPEFLTYFQNEAQLEKSRLLSDRFSAERPKGSFSTLEIQRTEQGDSAMYLCASSRTYEQFFGPGTRLTVL.

This clonotype was seen only a few times. V usage is TRBV6-1 and J usage is TRBJ2-3; 11 bases map to TRBD2. Germline CDR1 is MNHNS and CDR2 is SASEGT. Losses at the gene ends were 7 bases for V and 5 bases for J; bases not matched to a gene: 8. CDR3 length: 15 residues. DNA for the CDR3: TGTGCCAGCAAAGGTAGCGGGGGGGAAGGAGATACGCAGTATTTT. Protein: CASKGSGGEGDTQYF.

The chain uses TRBV29-1 and TRBJ1-1; D is unclear. V shed 7 bases and J shed 3 bases, with 21 bases lying between them. Germline CDR1 reads SQVTM; CDR2 reads ANQGSEA. The CDR3 loop spans 15 amino acids. CDR3 sequence: CSARGASPWDTEAFF. For the CDR3, the DNA is TGCAGCGCGCGGGGAGCCAGCCCTTGGGACACTGAAGCTTTCTTT.

This clonotype was seen many times. The chain combines TRBV28 with TRBJ2-5; possibly TRBD2 for D (7 bases). The V gene lost 5 bases and the J gene lost 2 bases, with 27 bases spanning the gap. From germline, CDR1 is MDHEN and CDR2 SYDVKM. This CDR3 is built from 19 residues. CDR3 in DNA: TGTGCCAGCAGTCCACCCTCGTGGGGGGGGCTAACCCCGCAAGAGACCCAGTACTTC. Protein sequence: CASSPPSWGGLTPQETQYF. The entire variable domain, with the rest obtained from reference TRBV28 and TRBJ2-5, is as follows: DVKVTQSSRYLVKRTGEKVFLECVQDMDHENMFWYRQDPGLGLRLIYFSYDVKMKEKGDIPEGYSVSREKKERFSLILESASTNQTSMYLCASSPPSWGGLTPQETQYFGPGTRLLVL.

This clonotype was seen more than once but under ten times. The gene calls are TRBV12-3 or TRBV12-4 and TRBJ2-7; the match to TRBD1 covers 8 bases. The ends lost 7 bases at V and 5 bases at J; junction bases unmatched: 19. The CDR3 covers 17 residues. This chain's CDR3 is CASTEETGAFEEDEQYF. CDR3 nucleotides: TGTGCCAGCACCGAAGAGACAGGGGCTTTCGAGGAAGACGAGCAGTACTTC.

This CDR3 is CASSPTGTTQYF. For the CDR3, the DNA is TGTGCCAGCAGTCCGACAGGGACAACGCAGTATTTT. V gene TRBV12-3 or TRBV12-4 combines with J gene TRBJ2-3, with TRBD1 matching 7 bases. With 5 bases clipped from V and 9 bases from J, the junction kept 5 bases outside the gene matches. The CDR3 contains 12 residues.

This clonotype showed up just a few times. The chain employs TRBV5-6 and TRBJ2-7, with 8 bases fitting TRBD1. Per the germline V gene, CDR1 is SGHDT and CDR2 is YYEEEE. This CDR3 has 14 amino acids. Unmatched junction bases numbered 5, after V lost 2 bases and J lost 4 bases. The CDR3 DNA follows: TGTGCCAGCAGCTTTGAACAGGGGGTATACGAGCAGTACTTC. Translating it yields CASSFEQGVYEQYF.

This clonotype was counted a few times. The chain carries TRBV11-2 and TRBJ2-2; 8 bases are a match to TRBD2. This CDR3 has 17 amino acids. V lost 0 bases to trimming and J lost 6 bases; unmatched junction nucleotides: 9. Germline V CDR1 and CDR2: SGHAT, FQNNGV. The CDR3 is CASSLDFGGAPAGELFF. CDR3 bases: TGTGCCAGCAGCTTAGATTTCGGGGGGGCTCCGGCCGGGGAGCTGTTTTTT.

J is TRBJ2-1 and V is TRBV11-2; perhaps TRBD2 as D (6 bases). Between the trimmed V and J ends, which lost 5 bases and 9 bases, there was a span of 14 bases. Germline loops: CDR1 SGHAT, CDR2 FQNNGV. This CDR3 contains 13 residues. The CDR3 is CASSPPGGLEQFF. The DNA for the CDR3 is TGTGCCAGCAGCCCCCCCGGGGGTCTTGAGCAGTTCTTC.

The chain combines TRBV28 with TRBJ2-4; a possible D gene is TRBD1 (5 bases). From germline, CDR1 is MDHEN and CDR2 SYDVKM. This CDR3 is 16 amino acids long. V lost 4 bases, J lost 0 bases, and 13 bases lay in between. Here the CDR3 reads CASSSPTELAKNIQYF. The CDR3 DNA reads TGTGCCAGCAGTTCCCCGACAGAGTTAGCCAAAAACATTCAGTACTTC.

The V call is TRBV9, the J call TRBJ2-2; TRBD1 matches at 8 bases. This CDR3 spans 13 amino acids. J was trimmed by 9 bases and V by 3 bases; bases with no gene match: 4. Germline-derived CDR1 and CDR2 are SGDLS and YYNGEE. The CDR3 loop reads CASSGNRGRELFF. In DNA form, the CDR3 reads TGTGCCAGCAGCGGCAACAGGGGGAGGGAGCTGTTTTTT. The whole variable domain, filled in from reference TRBV9 and TRBJ2-2, reads DSGVTQTPKHLITATGQRVTLRCSPRSGDLSVYWYQQSLDQGLQFLIQYYNGEERAKGNILERFSAQQFPDLHSELNLSSLELGDSALYFCASSGNRGRELFFGEGSRLTVL.

The rearrangement uses TRBV28 and TRBJ2-4; D not resolved. This CDR3 region has 16 residues. CDR1 is MDHEN, CDR2 SYDVKM, per germline. V was clipped by 2 bases and J by 0 bases, with 11 bases between them. Here the CDR3 reads CASSLRPYSAKNIQYF. The CDR3 DNA sequence: TGTGCCAGCAGTTTACGACCCTACTCAGCCAAAAACATTCAGTACTTC.